This is a list of T cell receptor beta chains from one sample in a study of cytomegalovirus exposure and HLA in healthy donors. Only in-frame clones appear in the TCRdb table, and some are missing; sequencing was by immunoSEQ multiplex PCR. The table records roughly 130,000 clones, around 59% of them present only once. The specimen was PBMCs. The receptors were gathered from a male donor in good health and CMV-seronegative. The CDR3 runs from the conserved cysteine through the conserved F or W. The order of the fields is V gene, clone size, D gene, J gene, CDR3 DNA, CDR3 protein. A D gene is named only where the DNA matches it firmly. Size tells how often a clone was seen (once, few, many) or the class of an expanded clone, and some rows leave it out.

V: TRBV6-5; size: -; D: -; J: TRBJ1-2; DNA: TGTGCCAGCAGTTACGGGGTCGCGGGTTATGGCTACACCTTC; CDR3: CASSYGVAGYGYTF
V: TRBV7-2; size: -; D: -; J: TRBJ1-3; DNA: TGTGCCAGCAGCTCAGGATACTCAGGAAACACCATATATTTT; CDR3: CASSSGYSGNTIYF
V: TRBV29-1; size: -; D: -; J: TRBJ2-3; DNA: TGCAGCGTTGAGGTCCCAATGGGTGTCAGGGGCACAGATACGCAGTATTTT; CDR3: CSVEVPMGVRGTDTQYF
V: TRBV30; size: few; D: -; J: TRBJ1-2; DNA: TGTGCCTGGAGTAGGCAGGGCCCTGGCTACACCTTC; CDR3: CAWSRQGPGYTF
V: TRBV7-2; size: -; D: -; J: TRBJ2-5; DNA: TGTGCCAGCAGCCCTCAAGAGACCCAGTACTTC; CDR3: CASSPQETQYF
V: TRBV5-1; size: -; D: -; J: TRBJ2-1; DNA: TGCGCCAGCAGCTTTGATAGCTCCTACAATGAGCAGTTCTTC; CDR3: CASSFDSSYNEQFF
V: TRBV6-6; size: -; D: -; J: TRBJ1-1; DNA: TGTGCCAGCCGCCCGCAGGTATTAATGAACACTGAAGCTTTCTTT; CDR3: CASRPQVLMNTEAFF
V: TRBV18; size: -; D: -; J: TRBJ1-6; DNA: TGTGCCAGCTCACCTCTCGCCCAGGGAGGCCCCGGCGTCAATTCACCCCTCCACTTT; CDR3: CASSPLAQGGPGVNSPLHF
V: TRBV7-2; size: -; D: TRBD1; J: TRBJ1-6; DNA: TGTGCCAGCTGCTCCGACAGGGGGATTGGCACCCTCCACTTT; CDR3: CASCSDRGIGTLHF
V: TRBV7-9; size: -; D: TRBD1; J: TRBJ2-7; DNA: TGTGCCAGCAGCTCAAACCAACTCTCAGGGGGCATATACGAGCAGTACTTC; CDR3: CASSSNQLSGGIYEQYF
V: TRBV7-2; size: -; D: TRBD1; J: TRBJ1-2; DNA: TGTGCCAGCAGCTGGACAGGGGACGCAGGCTATGGCTACACCTTC; CDR3: CASSWTGDAGYGYTF
V: TRBV18; size: -; D: TRBD2; J: TRBJ2-7; DNA: TGTGCCAGCTCACCGGGGGAGGGTGCGGGCGAGCAGTACTTC; CDR3: CASSPGEGAGEQYF
V: TRBV10-2; size: -; D: TRBD2; J: TRBJ2-1; DNA: TGCGCCAGCAGTGACGGGGGGAGCTCCTACAATGAGCAGTTCTTC; CDR3: CASSDGGSSYNEQFF
V: TRBV14; size: -; D: -; J: TRBJ2-3; DNA: TGTGCCAGCAGCCATAATCCGTCAGATACGCAGTATTTT; CDR3: CASSHNPSDTQYF
V: TRBV4-3; size: -; D: TRBD2; J: TRBJ2-5; DNA: TGCGCCAGCAGTCGCGGACTAGCGGGGGAGGGGACCCAGTACTTC; CDR3: CASSRGLAGEGTQYF
V: TRBV5-8; size: -; D: TRBD1; J: TRBJ1-5; DNA: TGTGCCAGCAGCTTCCAGGGGGTCAGCAATCAGCCCCAGCATTTT; CDR3: CASSFQGVSNQPQHF
V: TRBV2; size: -; D: TRBD1; J: TRBJ1-2; DNA: TGTGCCAGCAGTGCGGGATCAGGGGGCGTTGGCTACACCTTC; CDR3: CASSAGSGGVGYTF
V: TRBV6-6; size: -; D: -; J: TRBJ2-7; DNA: TGTGCCAGCAGTTACTCCCTCGACAGGAGCTCCTACGAGCAGTACTTC; CDR3: CASSYSLDRSSYEQYF
V: TRBV6-6; size: -; D: TRBD1; J: TRBJ2-1; DNA: TGTGCCAGCAGTTCGGATCAGGGGGCCTACAATGAGCAGTTCTTC; CDR3: CASSSDQGAYNEQFF
V: TRBV28; size: few; D: -; J: TRBJ1-2; DNA: TGTGCCAGCAGGACAGGCCCAGACCATGGCTACACCTTC; CDR3: CASRTGPDHGYTF
V: TRBV7-2; size: -; D: -; J: TRBJ2-5; DNA: TGTGCCAGCAGCTTAAATAGCGATCAAGAGACCCAGTACTTC; CDR3: CASSLNSDQETQYF
V: TRBV29-1; size: -; D: -; J: TRBJ2-3; DNA: TGCAGCGTTGAAGGTAGCTCAATCCGCACAGATACGCAGTATTTT; CDR3: CSVEGSSIRTDTQYF
V: TRBV15; size: once; D: -; J: TRBJ2-7; DNA: TGTGCCACCAGCAGAGATTTAACGGCGGGGTTCTCCTACGAGCAGTACTTC; CDR3: CATSRDLTAGFSYEQYF
V: TRBV5-5; size: -; D: TRBD1; J: TRBJ1-6; DNA: TGTGCCAGCAGCCCCCGCGGGACAGGAAACAATTCACCCCTCCACTTT; CDR3: CASSPRGTGNNSPLHF